This T cell receptor (beta chain) was retrieved from a study of neoadjuvant anti-PD-1 for oral cavity cancer. Study-level background: Patients without progression got a fourth dose around day 43.

This table comes from immunoSEQ multiplex PCR, and its TCRdb copy is limited to in-frame clones, with some not included. The table records 10,000 to 15,000 clones, about 60% of them present only once. Analysis of PBMCs was direct, with no culture step. With respect to this clone: Its antigen is unknown.

Study-level points and caveats: Each response group had just three patients in TCR analyses. Higher pretreatment Treg/Th17 ratios tracked higher pretreatment blood clonality.

The V gene lost 1 base and the J gene lost 8 bases, with 21 bases spanning the gap. The CDR3 extends over 16 amino acids. The germline V gene encodes CDR1 SGDLS and CDR2 YYNGEE. The gene calls are TRBV9 and TRBJ1-2; no firm D call. This TCR was recovered from a person between 35 and 79 years old with oral cavity squamous cell carcinoma. The source was PBMCs, collected before nivolumab (anti-PD-1) treatment. The CDR3 loop is CASSVIDGLSPGGYTF. In nucleotides, the CDR3 is TGTGCCAGCAGCGTAATAGACGGACTCTCTCCGGGGGGCTACACCTTC.